The clone carrying this TCR beta chain was seen a few times. The authors' processing: The authors estimated nucleated cell counts from reference gene primer amplification. Produced via immunoSEQ multiplex PCR; TCRdb's table is partial and in-frame only. V and J calls and clone size are as listed in that table; D and trimming were resolved from the DNA. This sample has 150,000 to 170,000 clones; about 88% occur once, and the top ten carry 7% to 10%. This CDR3 is built from 12 residues. After removal of 11 bases from V and 8 bases from J, the junction contained 6 bases not matched to a gene. Germline V gives CDR1 MNHEY, CDR2 SVGAGI. This sample is drawn from a study of blood T cell repertoires in COVID-19. Looking at the study overall: The United States, Italy and Spain were the sources of the acute and convalescent COVID-19 samples. From T cells, B-cell-depleted T cells, or PBMCs came the material, which was cDNA or gDNA.

The chain couples TRBV6-5 to TRBJ1-6; TRBD1 agrees at 7 bases. The sequence derives from a woman aged 55-70 years with COVID-19, enrolled during active disease. Sequenced: peripheral blood. The CDR3 DNA is TGTGCCTGCCGACAGGGTGATTCACCCCTCCACTTT. It specifies CACRQGDSPLHF.